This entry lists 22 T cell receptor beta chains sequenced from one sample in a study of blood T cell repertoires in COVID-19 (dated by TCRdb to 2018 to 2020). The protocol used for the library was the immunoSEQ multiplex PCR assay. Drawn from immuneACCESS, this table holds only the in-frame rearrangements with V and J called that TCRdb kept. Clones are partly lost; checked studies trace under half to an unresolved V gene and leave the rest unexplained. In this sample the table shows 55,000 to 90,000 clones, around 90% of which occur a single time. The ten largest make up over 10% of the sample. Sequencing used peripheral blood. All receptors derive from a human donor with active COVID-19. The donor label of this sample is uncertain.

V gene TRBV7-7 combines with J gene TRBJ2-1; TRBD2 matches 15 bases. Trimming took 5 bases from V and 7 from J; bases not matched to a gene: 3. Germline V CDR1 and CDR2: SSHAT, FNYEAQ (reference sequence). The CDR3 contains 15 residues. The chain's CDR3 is CASSQGLAGGNEQFF. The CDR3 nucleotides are TGTGCCAGCAGCCAGGGACTAGCGGGAGGAAATGAGCAGTTCTTC.

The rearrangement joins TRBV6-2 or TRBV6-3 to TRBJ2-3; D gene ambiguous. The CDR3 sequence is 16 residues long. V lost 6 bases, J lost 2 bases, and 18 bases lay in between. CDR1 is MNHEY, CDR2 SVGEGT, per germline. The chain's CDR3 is CASSFVWRQFTDTQYF. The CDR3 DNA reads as TGTGCCAGCAGCTTCGTATGGCGGCAATTCACAGATACGCAGTATTTT.

CDR3 region: CSASRGGMGYTF. CDR3 in DNA: TGCAGTGCTAGTAGGGGGGGTATGGGCTACACCTTC. The genes are TRBV20-1 and TRBJ1-2; the D gene is possibly TRBD1 (6 bases). CDR1 is DFQATT and CDR2 is SNEGSKA in the germline V gene (reference sequence). The CDR3 runs to 12 residues. The V end lost 3 bases, the J end lost 8 bases, and 13 bases lay between the germline ends.

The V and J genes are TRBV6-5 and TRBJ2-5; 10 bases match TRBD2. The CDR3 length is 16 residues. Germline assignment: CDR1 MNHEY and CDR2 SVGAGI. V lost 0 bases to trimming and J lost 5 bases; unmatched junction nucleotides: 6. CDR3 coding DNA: TGTGCCAGCAGTTACTCGAGCGGGGGGGCCGGGGAGACCCAGTACTTC. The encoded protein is CASSYSSGGAGETQYF.

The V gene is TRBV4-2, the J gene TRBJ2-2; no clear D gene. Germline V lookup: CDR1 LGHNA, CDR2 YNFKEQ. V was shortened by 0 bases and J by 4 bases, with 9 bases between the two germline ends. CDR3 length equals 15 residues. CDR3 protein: CASSQEDSRTGELFF. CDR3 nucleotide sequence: TGTGCCAGCAGCCAAGAGGATAGCCGCACCGGGGAGCTGTTTTTT.

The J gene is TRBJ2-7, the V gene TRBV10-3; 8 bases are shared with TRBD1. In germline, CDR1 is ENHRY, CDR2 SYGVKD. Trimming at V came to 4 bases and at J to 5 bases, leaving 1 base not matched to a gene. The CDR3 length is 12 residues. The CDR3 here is CAISATGDEQYF. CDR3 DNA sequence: TGTGCCATCAGTGCGACAGGGGACGAGCAGTACTTC.

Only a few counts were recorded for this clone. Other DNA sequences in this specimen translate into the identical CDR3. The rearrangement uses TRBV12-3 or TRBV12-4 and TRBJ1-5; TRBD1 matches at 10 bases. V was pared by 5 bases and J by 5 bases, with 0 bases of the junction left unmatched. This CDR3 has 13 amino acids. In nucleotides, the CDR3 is TGTGCCAGCAGTGGACAGGGGGATCAGCCCCAGCATTTT. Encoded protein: CASSGQGDQPQHF.

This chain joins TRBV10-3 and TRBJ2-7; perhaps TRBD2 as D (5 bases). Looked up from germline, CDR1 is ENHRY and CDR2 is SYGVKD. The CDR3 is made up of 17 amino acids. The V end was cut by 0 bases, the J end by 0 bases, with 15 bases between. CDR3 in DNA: TGTGCCATCAGTGAGTCTGCCCAGCGGAGCCGCTCCTACGAGCAGTACTTC. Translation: CAISESAQRSRSYEQYF.

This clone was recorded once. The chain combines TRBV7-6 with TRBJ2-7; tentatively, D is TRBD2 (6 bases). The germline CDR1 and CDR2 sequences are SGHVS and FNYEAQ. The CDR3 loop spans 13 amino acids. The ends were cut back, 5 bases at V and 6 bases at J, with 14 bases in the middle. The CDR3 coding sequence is TGTGCCAGCAGCCCCAAATTCGGGGGCGAGCAGTACTTC. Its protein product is CASSPKFGGEQYF. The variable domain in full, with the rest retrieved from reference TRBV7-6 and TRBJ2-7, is GAGVSQSPRYKVTKRGQDVALRCDPISGHVSLYWYRQALGQGPEFLTYFNYEAQQDKSGLPNDRFSAERPEGSISTLTIQRTEQRDSAMYRCASSPKFGGEQYFGPGTRLTVT.

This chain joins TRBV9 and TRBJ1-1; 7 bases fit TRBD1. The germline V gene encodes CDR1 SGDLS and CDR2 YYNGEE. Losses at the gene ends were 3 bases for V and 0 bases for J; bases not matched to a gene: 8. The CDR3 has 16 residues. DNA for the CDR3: TGTGCCAGCAGCGCCCAACAGGGGCCAATGAACACTGAAGCTTTCTTT. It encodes CASSAQQGPMNTEAFF.

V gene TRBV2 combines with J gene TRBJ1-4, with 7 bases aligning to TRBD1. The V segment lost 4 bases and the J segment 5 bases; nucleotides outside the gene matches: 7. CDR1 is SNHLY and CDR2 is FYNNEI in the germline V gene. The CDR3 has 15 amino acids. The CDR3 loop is CASSVGRGGNEKLFF. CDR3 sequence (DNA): TGTGCCAGCAGTGTGGGACGAGGGGGCAATGAAAAACTGTTTTTT.

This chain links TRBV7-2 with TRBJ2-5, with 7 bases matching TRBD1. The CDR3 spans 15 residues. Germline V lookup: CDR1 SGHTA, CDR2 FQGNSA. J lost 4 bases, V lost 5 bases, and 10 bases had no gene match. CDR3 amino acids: CASSTRQGQGETQYF. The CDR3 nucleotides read TGTGCCAGCAGCACTCGACAGGGCCAAGGAGAGACCCAGTACTTC.

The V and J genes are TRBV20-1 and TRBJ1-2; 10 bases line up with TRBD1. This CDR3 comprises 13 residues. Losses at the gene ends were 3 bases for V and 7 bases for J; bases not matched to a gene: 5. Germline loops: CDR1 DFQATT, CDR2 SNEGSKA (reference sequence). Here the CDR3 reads CSASPDRGPGYTF. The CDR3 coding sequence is TGCAGTGCTAGTCCTGACAGGGGGCCTGGCTACACCTTC.

CDR3 in amino acids: CASGTGTSGYNEQFF. The CDR3, as DNA: TGTGCCAGCGGAACAGGAACTAGCGGCTACAATGAGCAGTTCTTC. The V call is TRBV27, the J call TRBJ2-1, with TRBD2 matching 8 bases. With 8 bases clipped from V and 3 bases from J, the junction kept 9 bases outside the gene matches. The CDR3 loop spans 15 amino acids. Per germline, CDR1 MNHEY and CDR2 SMNVEV (reference sequence).

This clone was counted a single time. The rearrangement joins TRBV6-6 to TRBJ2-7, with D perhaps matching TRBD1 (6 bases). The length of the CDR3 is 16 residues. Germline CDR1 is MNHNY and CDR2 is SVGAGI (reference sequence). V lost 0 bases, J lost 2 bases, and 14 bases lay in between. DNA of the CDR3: TGTGCCAGCAGTTACTCGACAAACAGGGTCGCCTACGAGCAGTACTTC. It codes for CASSYSTNRVAYEQYF.

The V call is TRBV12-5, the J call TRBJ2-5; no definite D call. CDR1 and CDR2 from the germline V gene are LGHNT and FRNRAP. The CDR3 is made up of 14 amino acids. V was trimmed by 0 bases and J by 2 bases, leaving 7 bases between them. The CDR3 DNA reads TGTGCTAGTGGTTTGGTCCAGGAACAAGAGACCCAGTACTTC. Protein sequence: CASGLVQEQETQYF. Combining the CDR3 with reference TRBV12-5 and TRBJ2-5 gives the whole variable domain DARVTQTPRHKVTEMGQEVTMRCQPILGHNTVFWYRQTMMQGLELLAYFRNRAPLDDSGMPKDRFSAEMPDATLATLKIQPSEPRDSAVYFCASGLVQEQETQYFGPGTRLLVL.

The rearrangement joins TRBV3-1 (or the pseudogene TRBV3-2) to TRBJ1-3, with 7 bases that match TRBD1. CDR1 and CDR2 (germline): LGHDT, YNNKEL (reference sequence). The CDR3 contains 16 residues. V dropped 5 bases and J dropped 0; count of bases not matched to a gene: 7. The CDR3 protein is CASSGWTGGSGNTIYF. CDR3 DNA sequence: TGTGCCAGCAGCGGTTGGACAGGAGGCTCTGGAAACACCATATATTTT.

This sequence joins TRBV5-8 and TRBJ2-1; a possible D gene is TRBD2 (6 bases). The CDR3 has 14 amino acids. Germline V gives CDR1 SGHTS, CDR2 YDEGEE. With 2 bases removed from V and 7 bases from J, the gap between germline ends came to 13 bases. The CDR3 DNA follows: TGTGCCAGCAGCTTCCGGGACTGGAAGAATGAGCAGTTCTTC. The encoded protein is CASSFRDWKNEQFF.

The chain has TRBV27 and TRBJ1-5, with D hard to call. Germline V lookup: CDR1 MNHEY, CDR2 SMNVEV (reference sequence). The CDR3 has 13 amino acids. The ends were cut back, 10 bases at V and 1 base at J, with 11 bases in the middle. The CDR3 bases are TGTGCCACCAGGAAGGAGAGCAATCAGCCCCAGCATTTT. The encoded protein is CATRKESNQPQHF.

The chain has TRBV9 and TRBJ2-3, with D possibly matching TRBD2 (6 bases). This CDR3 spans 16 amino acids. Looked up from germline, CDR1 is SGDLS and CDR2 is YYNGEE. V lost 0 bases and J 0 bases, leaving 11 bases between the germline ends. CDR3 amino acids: CASSVESGSSTDTQYF. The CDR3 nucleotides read TGTGCCAGCAGCGTAGAAAGCGGGTCTAGCACAGATACGCAGTATTTT. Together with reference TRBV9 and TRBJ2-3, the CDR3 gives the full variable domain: DSGVTQTPKHLITATGQRVTLRCSPRSGDLSVYWYQQSLDQGLQFLIQYYNGEERAKGNILERFSAQQFPDLHSELNLSSLELGDSALYFCASSVESGSSTDTQYFGPGTRLTVL.

The CDR3 DNA follows: TGTGCCAGTAGTATCGGGACAGTGAATTCACCCCTCCACTTT. This gives the protein CASSIGTVNSPLHF. The gene calls are TRBV19 and TRBJ1-6; 7 nucleotides match TRBD1. Germline trimming cut 3 bases from V and 7 bases from J; bases unmatched to any gene: 3. The CDR3 spans 14 residues. Germline V gene lookup returns CDR1 LNHDA and CDR2 SQIVND (reference sequence).

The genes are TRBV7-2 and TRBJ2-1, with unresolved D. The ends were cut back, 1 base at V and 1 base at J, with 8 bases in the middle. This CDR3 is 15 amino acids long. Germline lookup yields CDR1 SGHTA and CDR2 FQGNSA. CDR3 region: CASSLEARSYNEQFF. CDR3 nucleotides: TGTGCCAGCAGCTTAGAAGCGAGATCCTACAATGAGCAGTTCTTC.